The entry below describes one T cell receptor beta chain. Its matching antigen is unknown. V lost 4 bases to trimming and J lost 4 bases; unmatched junction nucleotides: 9. Germline CDR1 SGHRS, CDR2 YFSETQ. The CDR3 has 15 amino acids. The sample is drawn from a study of CD8+ T cells in alopecia areata. Treatment of the sample: oral pan-JAK inhibitor, 5-10 mg twice daily. cDNA reverse transcribed from extracted RNA served as the sequencing template. Here immunoSEQ multiplex PCR was the method, and the copy in TCRdb shows in-frame clones only, minus some. The sample lists 150,000 to 200,000 clones; less than 65% were seen once. General study findings and limits: A large proportion of expanded lesional clones were detected persisting in scalp and blood during tofacitinib. Lesional scalp, especially alopecia totalis/universalis, showed higher clonality than normal scalp.

This specimen was CD4+ T cells sorted from blood, taken at week 24, from a patient treated with tofacitinib. The sequence derives from a human donor with alopecia areata. The chain joins TRBV5-1 to TRBJ2-3, with TRBD1 identical over 7 bases. In nucleotides, the CDR3 is TGCGCCAGCAGCCCGCAAACAGGGGCTTCAGATACGCAGTATTTT. The encoded protein is CASSPQTGASDTQYF. Looking up the rest from reference TRBV5-1 and TRBJ2-3 gives the full variable domain: KAGVTQTPRYLIKTRGQQVTLSCSPISGHRSVSWYQQTPGQGLQFLFEYFSETQRNKGNFPGRFSGRQFSNSRSEMNVSTLELGDSALYLCASSPQTGASDTQYFGPGTRLTVL.